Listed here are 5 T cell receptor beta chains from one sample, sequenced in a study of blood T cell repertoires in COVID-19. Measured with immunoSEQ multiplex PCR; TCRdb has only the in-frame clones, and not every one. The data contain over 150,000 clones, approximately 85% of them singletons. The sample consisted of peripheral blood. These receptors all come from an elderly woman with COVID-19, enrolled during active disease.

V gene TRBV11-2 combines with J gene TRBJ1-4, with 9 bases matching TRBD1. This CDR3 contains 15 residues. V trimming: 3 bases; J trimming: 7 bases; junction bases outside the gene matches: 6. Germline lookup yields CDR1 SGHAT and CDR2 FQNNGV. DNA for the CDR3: TGTGCCAGCAGCTTGAGGACAGGGGAGAGTGAAAAACTGTTTTTT. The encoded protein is CASSLRTGESEKLFF.

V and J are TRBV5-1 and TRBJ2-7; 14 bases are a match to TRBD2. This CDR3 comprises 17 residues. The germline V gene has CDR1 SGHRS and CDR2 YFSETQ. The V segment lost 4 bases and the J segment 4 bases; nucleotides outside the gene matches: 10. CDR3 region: CASSTGLAGGFGYEQYF. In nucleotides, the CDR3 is TGCGCCAGCAGCACCGGACTAGCGGGAGGATTTGGGTACGAGCAGTACTTC.

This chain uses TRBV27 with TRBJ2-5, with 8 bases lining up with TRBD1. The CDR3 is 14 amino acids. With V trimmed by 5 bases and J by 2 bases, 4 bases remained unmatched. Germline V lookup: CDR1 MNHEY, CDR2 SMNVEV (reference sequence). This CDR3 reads CASSRTGRQETQYF. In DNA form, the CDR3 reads TGTGCCAGCAGTCGGACAGGGCGACAAGAGACCCAGTACTTC.

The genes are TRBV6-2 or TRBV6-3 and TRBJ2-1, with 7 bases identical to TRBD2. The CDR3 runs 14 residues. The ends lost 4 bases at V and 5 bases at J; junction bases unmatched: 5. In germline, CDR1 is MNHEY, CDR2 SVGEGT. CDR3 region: CASSSGGFDNEQFF. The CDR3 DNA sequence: TGTGCCAGCAGTTCGGGGGGTTTTGACAATGAGCAGTTCTTC.

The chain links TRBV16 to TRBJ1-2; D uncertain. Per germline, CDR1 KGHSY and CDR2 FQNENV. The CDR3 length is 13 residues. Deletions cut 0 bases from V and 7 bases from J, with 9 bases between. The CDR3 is CASSQSIGGGYTF. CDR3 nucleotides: TGTGCCAGCAGCCAATCGATCGGCGGTGGCTACACCTTC. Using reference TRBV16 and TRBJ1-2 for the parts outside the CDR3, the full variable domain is GEEVAQTPKHLVRGEGQKAKLYCAPIKGHSYVFWYQQVLKNEFKFLISFQNENVFDETGMPKERFSAKCLPNSPCSLEIQATKLEDSAVYFCASSQSIGGGYTFGSGTRLTVV.